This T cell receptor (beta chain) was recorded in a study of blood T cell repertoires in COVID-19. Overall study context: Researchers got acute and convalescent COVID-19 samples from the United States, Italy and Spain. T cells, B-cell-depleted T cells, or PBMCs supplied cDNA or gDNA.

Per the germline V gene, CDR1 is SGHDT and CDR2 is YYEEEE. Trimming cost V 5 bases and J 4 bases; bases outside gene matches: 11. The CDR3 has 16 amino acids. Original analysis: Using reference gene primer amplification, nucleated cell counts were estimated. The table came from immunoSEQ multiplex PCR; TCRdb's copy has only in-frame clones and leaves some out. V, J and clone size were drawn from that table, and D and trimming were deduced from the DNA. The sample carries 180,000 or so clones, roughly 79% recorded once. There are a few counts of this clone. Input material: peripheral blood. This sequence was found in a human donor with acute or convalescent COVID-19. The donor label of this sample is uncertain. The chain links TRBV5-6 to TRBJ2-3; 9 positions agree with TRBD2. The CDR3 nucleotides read TGTGCCAGCAGATGGGGTAGCGGGAGCTCCCCAGATACGCAGTATTTT. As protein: CASRWGSGSSPDTQYF.